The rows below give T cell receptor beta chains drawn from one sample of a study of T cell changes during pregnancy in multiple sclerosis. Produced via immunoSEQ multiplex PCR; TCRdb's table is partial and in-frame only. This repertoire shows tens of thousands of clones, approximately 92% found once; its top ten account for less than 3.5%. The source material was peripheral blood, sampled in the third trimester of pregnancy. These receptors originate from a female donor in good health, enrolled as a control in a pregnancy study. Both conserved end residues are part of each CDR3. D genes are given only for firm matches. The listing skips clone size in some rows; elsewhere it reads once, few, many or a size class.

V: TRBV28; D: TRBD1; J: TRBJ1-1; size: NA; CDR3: CASITGGTEAFF; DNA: TGTGCCAGCATAACAGGGGGCACTGAAGCTTTCTTT
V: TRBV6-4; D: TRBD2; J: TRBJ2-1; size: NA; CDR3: CASSETSGGSQFF; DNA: TGTGCCAGCAGTGAAACTAGCGGAGGTTCTCAGTTCTTC
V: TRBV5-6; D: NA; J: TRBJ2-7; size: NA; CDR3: CASSLTSEQYF; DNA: TGTGCCAGCAGTTTGACTAGCGAGCAGTACTTC
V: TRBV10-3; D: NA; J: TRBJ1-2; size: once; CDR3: CAISDGGYYGYTF; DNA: TGTGCCATCAGTGATGGAGGTTACTATGGCTACACCTTC
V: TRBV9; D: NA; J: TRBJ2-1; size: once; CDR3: CASSVAESYNEQFF; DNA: TGTGCCAGCAGCGTAGCGGAGTCGTACAATGAGCAGTTCTTC
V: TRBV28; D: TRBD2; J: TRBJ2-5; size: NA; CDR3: CASRSKAGGRGQETQYF; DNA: TGTGCCAGCAGGAGCAAAGCGGGGGGCCGGGGTCAAGAGACCCAGTACTTC
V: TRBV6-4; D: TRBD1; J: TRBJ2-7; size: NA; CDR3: CASKGTGSIYEQYF; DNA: TGTGCCAGCAAGGGGACAGGGTCTATTTACGAGCAGTACTTC
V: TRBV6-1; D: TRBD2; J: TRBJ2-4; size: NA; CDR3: CASIGGSIQYF; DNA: TGTGCCAGCATCGGGGGGAGCATTCAGTACTTC
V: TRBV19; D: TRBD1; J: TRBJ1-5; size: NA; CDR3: CASKFRGQKSNQPQHF; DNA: TGTGCCAGTAAGTTCAGGGGGCAGAAGAGCAATCAGCCCCAGCATTTT
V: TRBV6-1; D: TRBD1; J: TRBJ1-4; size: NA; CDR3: CASSEIQGVEKLFF; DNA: TGTGCCAGCAGTGAAATACAGGGGGTCGAAAAACTGTTTTTT
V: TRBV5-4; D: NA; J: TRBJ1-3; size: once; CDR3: CASSFSGLSGNTIYF; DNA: TGTGCCAGCAGCTTCAGTGGCCTCTCTGGAAACACCATATATTTT
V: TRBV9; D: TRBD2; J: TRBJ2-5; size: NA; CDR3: CASSVGVLAGGRETQYF; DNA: TGTGCCAGCAGCGTCGGGGTACTAGCGGGAGGGCGGGAGACCCAGTACTTC
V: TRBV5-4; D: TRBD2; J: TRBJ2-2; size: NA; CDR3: CASSYPGLAGVTNTGELFF; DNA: TGTGCCAGCAGCTATCCGGGACTAGCGGGGGTAACGAACACCGGGGAGCTGTTTTTT
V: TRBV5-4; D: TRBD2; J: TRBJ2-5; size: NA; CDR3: CASSANGGAYQETQYF; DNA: TGTGCCAGCAGCGCGAACGGGGGGGCGTACCAAGAGACCCAGTACTTC
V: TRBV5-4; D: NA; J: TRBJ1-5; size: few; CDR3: CASSWGGGGQPQHF; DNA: TGTGCCAGCAGCTGGGGGGGAGGAGGTCAGCCCCAGCATTTT
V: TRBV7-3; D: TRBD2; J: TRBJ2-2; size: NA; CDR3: CASSSRLAGGRGGELFF; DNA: TGTGCCAGCAGCTCCCGACTAGCGGGAGGGAGGGGCGGGGAGCTGTTTTTT